A single sample is the source of the 26 T cell receptor beta chains below, sequenced in a study of blood T cell repertoires in COVID-19 (dated by TCRdb to 2020 to 2022). Receptors were amplified or captured by the immunoSEQ multiplex PCR assay. TCRdb obtained this table from immuneACCESS and retained in-frame rearrangements with V and J assigned. These tables miss some clones; where compared with another copy, unresolved V genes account for less than half of the shortfall, and the remainder is unexplained. The table for this sample lists around 200,000 clones; less than 85% of them were counted only once. Approximately 15% of the sample is held by the ten biggest clonotypes. Sequencing was performed on peripheral blood. These receptors were taken from a man aged 50 or older who had recovered from COVID-19.

The chain couples TRBV19 to TRBJ2-7; the match to TRBD2 covers 10 bases. CDR3 size: 14 residues. CDR1 LNHDA and CDR2 SQIVND come from the germline V gene (reference sequence). With V trimmed by 5 bases and J by 2 bases, 3 bases remained unmatched. In DNA form, the CDR3 reads TGTGCCAGTAGTCCCGGACTAGCGGCCTACGAGCAGTACTTC. Translating it yields CASSPGLAAYEQYF.

Only one count was recorded for this clone. The rearrangement joins TRBV11-1 to TRBJ2-7; 9 nucleotides align to TRBD1. J lost 3 bases, V lost 0 bases, and 0 bases had no gene match. The CDR3 spans 14 residues. CDR1 SGHAT and CDR2 FQDESV come from the germline V gene (reference sequence). The CDR3 loop is CASSLAGQGYEQYF. Written as DNA, the CDR3 is TGTGCCAGCAGCTTAGCGGGACAGGGCTACGAGCAGTACTTC.

The J gene is TRBJ1-4, the V gene TRBV29-1; D call uncertain. Germline V gene data show CDR1 as SQVTM and CDR2 as ANQGSEA. This CDR3 region has 15 residues. V was clipped by 1 base and J by 6 bases, with 15 bases between them. CDR3 nucleotides: TGCAGCGTTGAAGGAGGGCAGGAAAAAGATGAAAAACTGTTTTTT. This gives the protein CSVEGGQEKDEKLFF.

This chain uses TRBV11-2 with TRBJ2-7; 8 bases align to TRBD2. The V segment lost 6 bases and the J segment 2 bases; nucleotides outside the gene matches: 6. Germline V gives CDR1 SGHAT, CDR2 FQNNGV. The CDR3 loop spans 14 amino acids. This chain's CDR3 is CASSTAGVTYEQYF. DNA of the CDR3: TGTGCCAGCAGTACAGCGGGAGTAACCTACGAGCAGTACTTC.

A single count supports this clone. The chain combines TRBV3-1 (or the pseudogene TRBV3-2) with TRBJ2-2; 8 bases are shared with TRBD2. With V trimmed by 10 bases and J by 6 bases, 10 bases remained unmatched. Germline-derived CDR1 and CDR2 are LGHDT and YNNKEL (reference sequence). The CDR3 contains 14 residues. CDR3 sequence (DNA): TGTGCCACCCTGTCAGGCGGGAGGTCCGGGGAGCTGTTTTTT. The encoded protein is CATLSGGRSGELFF.

The CDR3 region is CASSLGRAGDEQYF. The CDR3, as DNA: TGTGCCAGCAGCTTGGGCCGGGCGGGTGACGAGCAGTACTTC. This rearrangement joins TRBV5-6 to TRBJ2-7; perhaps TRBD2 as D (5 bases). V dropped 0 bases and J dropped 5 bases, with 12 bases sitting between them. The CDR3 covers 14 residues. Germline CDR1 SGHDT, CDR2 YYEEEE.

The chain has TRBV12-3 or TRBV12-4 and TRBJ2-7, with 7 bases fitting TRBD1. The CDR3 sequence is 12 residues long. V lost 6 bases and J lost 6; bases outside the gene matches: 5. CDR3: CASSQTGREQYF. CDR3 nucleotide sequence: TGTGCCAGCAGCCAGACAGGGCGCGAGCAGTACTTC.

J is TRBJ2-1 and V is TRBV11-3, with unresolved D. The CDR3 has 15 amino acids. The germline V gene has CDR1 SGHNT and CDR2 YENEEA. Trimming stripped 5 bases from V and 8 bases from J, with 19 bases between. CDR3 in DNA: TGTGCCAGCAGCCCCGTTCGAGGTCGATTGGATGAGCAGTTCTTC. Translating gives CASSPVRGRLDEQFF.

The gene calls are TRBV5-6 and TRBJ1-4, with a possible D match to TRBD1 (6 bases). The germline V gene has CDR1 SGHDT and CDR2 YYEEEE. V was pared by 4 bases and J by 11 bases, with 15 bases between. The CDR3 totals 13 residues. The CDR3 DNA reads TGTGCCAGCAGCAATTCCTTTAGGGGGAAACTGTTTTTT. It translates to CASSNSFRGKLFF.

This chain joins TRBV12-3 or TRBV12-4 and TRBJ1-1, with D unclear. The germline V and J ends were trimmed by 5 bases and 6 bases, with 10 bases remaining between them. There are 12 residues in the CDR3. The CDR3 DNA sequence: TGTGCCAGCAGTGTAGGGAGTCCTGAAGCTTTCTTT. Its translation is CASSVGSPEAFF.

CDR3 residues: CASSLMAGVYNEQFF. The CDR3 DNA sequence: TGCGCCAGCAGCTTGATGGCAGGGGTCTACAATGAGCAGTTCTTC. This rearrangement joins TRBV5-1 to TRBJ2-1; possible D gene TRBD1, 6 bases. The CDR3 runs 15 residues. Trimming removed 1 base at V and 3 bases at J, with 11 bases between. Germline V gene sequence: CDR1 SGHRS, CDR2 YFSETQ.

V is TRBV25-1 and J is TRBJ2-7; 9 bases align to TRBD1. Losses at the gene ends were 7 bases for V and 2 bases for J; bases not matched to a gene: 6. This CDR3 contains 14 residues. Germline loops: CDR1 MGHDK, CDR2 SYGVNS. The CDR3 DNA is TGTGCCAGCACCCGCGGGACAGGGACCTACGAGCAGTACTTC. Translated, it gives CASTRGTGTYEQYF.

This clone was counted only a few times. The chain employs TRBV6-4 and TRBJ2-1; 8 bases are a match to TRBD1. The CDR3 has 15 amino acids. Germline CDR1 MRHNA, CDR2 SNTAGT. V lost 6 bases and J lost 7; bases outside the gene matches: 11. The CDR3 DNA sequence: TGTGCCAGCAGCGCGACAGGGGTGAAAAGGAATGAGCAGTTCTTC. This encodes CASSATGVKRNEQFF.

This clone was observed a single time. CDR3 DNA sequence: TGTGCCACCAGCACACTCGCGGGACAGGGGATATACGAGCAGTACTTC. It yields the protein CATSTLAGQGIYEQYF. V gene TRBV15 combines with J gene TRBJ2-7, with 10 positions matching TRBD1. V was clipped by 4 bases and J by 4 bases; unmatched bases: 10. The germline V gene encodes CDR1 LNHNV and CDR2 YYDKDF (reference sequence). This CDR3 is 16 amino acids long.

The rearrangement joins TRBV5-4 to TRBJ2-5; no clear D gene. CDR3 length: 14 amino acids. With 0 bases removed from V and 1 base from J, the gap between germline ends came to 7 bases. The germline gives CDR1 SGHNT, CDR2 YYREEE (reference sequence). This CDR3 is CASSLGRLQETQYF. CDR3 in DNA: TGTGCCAGCAGCTTGGGCAGGCTCCAAGAGACCCAGTACTTC.

The chain is built from TRBV19 and TRBJ2-7, with 7 bases fitting TRBD1. CDR1 is LNHDA, CDR2 SQIVND, per germline (reference sequence). The V and J ends lost 6 bases and 0 bases, in that order; junction bases with no gene match: 5. This CDR3 region has 14 residues. The CDR3 bases are TGTGCCAGTAGACGGACAGGTCCCTCCTACGAGCAGTACTTC. As protein: CASRRTGPSYEQYF.

This clone was detected only once. One junction end disagrees with the germline gene, perhaps due to a read error. V usage is TRBV7-8 and J usage is TRBJ2-1, with 10 bases matching TRBD2. The CDR3 has 13 amino acids. Germline lookup yields CDR1 SGHVS and CDR2 FQNEAQ. Here the CDR3 reads CASSPPASGSLIF. The CDR3 DNA reads as TGTGCCAGCAGCCCACCTGCTAGCGGGAGTTTGATCTTC.

The chain carries TRBV25-1 and TRBJ1-4, with 10 positions matching TRBD1. The germline CDR1 and CDR2 sequences are MGHDK and SYGVNS. The CDR3 contains 16 residues. Germline trimming cut 3 bases from V and 6 bases from J; bases unmatched to any gene: 7. The CDR3 nucleotides are TGTGCCAGCAGTGATTACGACAGGGGGCGCGATGAAAAACTGTTTTTT. It specifies CASSDYDRGRDEKLFF.

This clone was seen once. V usage is TRBV30 and J usage is TRBJ2-3, with a tentative D call TRBD2 (5 bases). The CDR3 has 14 amino acids. CDR1 is GTSNPN, CDR2 SVGIG, per germline (reference sequence). Deletions cut 3 bases from V and 8 bases from J, with 18 bases between. CDR3 nucleotides: TGTGCCTGGAGACCGATCGGGGTCCGCGGTACGCAGTATTTT. It specifies CAWRPIGVRGTQYF.

This sequence joins TRBV27 and TRBJ2-7; TRBD2 matches 11 bases. The CDR3 has 19 residues. Germline trimming cut 0 bases from V and 1 base from J; bases unmatched to any gene: 11. The germline gives CDR1 MNHEY, CDR2 SMNVEV (reference sequence). In DNA form, the CDR3 reads TGTGCCAGCAGTTTATCAACCTCCCCCACTAGCGGGAGATCCTACGAGCAGTACTTC. As protein: CASSLSTSPTSGRSYEQYF.

The chain is built from TRBV18 and TRBJ1-5, with D perhaps TRBD1 (5 bases). Germline V gene sequence: CDR1 KGHSH, CDR2 LQKENI. The CDR3 is 13 amino acids. Trimming shortened V by 5 bases and J by 5 bases, and 10 bases separated the two germline ends. CDR3 bases: TGTGCCAGCTCAACCCGGGGGGATCAGCCCCAGCATTTT. Translation gives CASSTRGDQPQHF.

The chain carries TRBV24-1 and TRBJ1-2; TRBD1 agrees at 10 bases. This CDR3 contains 15 residues. Germline values: CDR1 KGHDR, CDR2 SFDVKD. V lost 7 bases, J lost 1 base, and 5 bases stayed unmatched. The CDR3 DNA follows: TGTGCCACCAGCGCGGACAGGGGGGATAACTATGGCTACACCTTC. This codes for CATSADRGDNYGYTF.

The chain employs TRBV19 and TRBJ1-2; TRBD1 might be the D (6 bases). Trimming removed 7 bases at V and 8 bases at J, with 23 bases between. CDR1 LNHDA and CDR2 SQIVND come from the germline V gene (reference sequence). There are 15 residues in the CDR3. The CDR3 DNA follows: TGTGCCAGTACCTCCAGGGGCAGGGCCCTTGAAGGCTACACCTTC. It encodes CASTSRGRALEGYTF.

V and J are TRBV5-4 and TRBJ1-1; a weak D match, TRBD1 (6 bases). Germline V gives CDR1 SGHNT, CDR2 YYREEE (reference sequence). The CDR3 totals 14 residues. Trimming cost V 2 bases and J 11 bases, with 19 bases left between them. The chain's CDR3 is CASSLGVNRDGAFF. The CDR3 region has the DNA TGTGCCAGCAGCTTAGGGGTTAACAGGGATGGGGCTTTCTTT.

V and J are TRBV18 and TRBJ2-5; the D is unclear. The V end was cut by 2 bases, the J end by 2 bases, with 6 bases between. Germline CDR1 reads KGHSH; CDR2 reads LQKENI. The CDR3 runs to 13 residues. This CDR3 reads CASSPGRQETQYF. DNA for the CDR3: TGTGCCAGCTCACCAGGCAGACAAGAGACCCAGTACTTC.

The chain employs TRBV27 and TRBJ2-7; 11 nucleotides agree with TRBD2. The CDR3 runs 15 residues. J lost 3 bases, V lost 6 bases, and 7 bases had no gene match. Germline assignment: CDR1 MNHEY and CDR2 SMNVEV (reference sequence). CDR3 residues: CASSLTSGEVYEQYF. The CDR3 DNA follows: TGTGCCAGCAGCTTGACTAGCGGGGAAGTCTACGAGCAGTACTTC.